This T cell receptor beta chain was sequenced in a study of sequential checkpoint blockade in melanoma. Turning to the study itself: Arm A got nivolumab then ipilimumab; arm B the reverse, 1:1. Each arm's sequence ended with maintenance nivolumab.

Treatment meaning: randomized to nivolumab then ipilimumab (arm A) or the reverse (arm B). Patients had received no earlier DNA-damaging chemotherapy. Sorted cells were live CD3+CD8+, lacking CD19 and CD56, from PBMCs. V was shortened by 5 bases and J by 11 bases, with 15 bases between the two germline ends. Germline-derived CDR1 and CDR2 are SEHNR and FQNEAQ (reference sequence). This CDR3 spans 13 amino acids. The protocol was immunoSEQ multiplex PCR, while the TCRdb copy is restricted to in-frame clones and leaves out a portion. The table has 15,000 to 20,000 clones, 55% to 80% seen once. This specimen consisted of CD8+ T cells sorted from blood (inferred from file names), obtained from a patient given nivolumab and ipilimumab in sequence. This chain uses TRBV7-9 with TRBJ2-2, with D possibly matching TRBD2 (5 bases). The receptor was isolated from a human donor with melanoma. CDR3 in DNA: TGTGCCAGCAGCGCCAACGGGGTCGAAGAGCTGTTTTTT. This sequence encodes CASSANGVEELFF.